One sample yielded the 12 T cell receptor beta chains listed below, sequenced in a study of T cell responses to AZD1222 COVID-19 vaccine. The table came from immunoSEQ multiplex PCR; TCRdb's copy has only in-frame clones and leaves some out. The sample includes some 150,000 clones, roughly 92% seen only once; the top ten take around 5.1%. This material consisted of peripheral blood, taken on day 0 of AZD1222 vaccination. The source is an adult in good health.

The V call is TRBV5-4, the J call TRBJ2-1; weak D call: TRBD1 (6 bases). The germline V and J ends were trimmed by 4 bases and 0 bases, with 11 bases remaining between them. CDR3 size: 15 residues. Germline V lookup: CDR1 SGHNT, CDR2 YYREEE (reference sequence). CDR3 bases: TGTGCCAGCAGCCGGGACACCAGCTCCTACAATGAGCAGTTCTTC. It codes for CASSRDTSSYNEQFF. Complete variable domain (other parts from reference TRBV5-4 and TRBJ2-1): ETGVTQSPTHLIKTRGQQVTLRCSSQSGHNTVSWYQQALGQGPQFIFQYYREEENGRGNFPPRFSGLQFPNYSSELNVNALELDDSALYLCASSRDTSSYNEQFFGPGTRLTVL.

This chain connects TRBV4-1 to TRBJ1-1; D unclear. This CDR3 comprises 15 residues. With 2 bases removed from V and 1 base from J, the gap between germline ends came to 11 bases. The V gene's germline CDR1 is MGHRA and CDR2 YSYEKL. CDR3 bases: TGCGCCAGCAGCCAACCCCGAAGAGGGAACACTGAAGCTTTCTTT. Its translation is CASSQPRRGNTEAFF.

The chain joins TRBV19 to TRBJ2-1, with 7 nucleotides matching TRBD2. Losses at the gene ends were 10 bases for V and 4 bases for J; bases not matched to a gene: 10. The CDR3 is made up of 14 amino acids. In germline, CDR1 is LNHDA, CDR2 SQIVND (reference sequence). CDR3 in amino acids: CATALGGGYNEQFF. The CDR3 region has the DNA TGTGCCACTGCCTTGGGCGGGGGTTACAATGAGCAGTTCTTC.

The V and J genes are TRBV28 and TRBJ2-7, with TRBD2 matching over 12 bases. The ends lost 2 bases at V and 4 bases at J; junction bases unmatched: 9. Germline V gene lookup returns CDR1 MDHEN and CDR2 SYDVKM. The CDR3 has 17 amino acids. DNA for the CDR3: TGTGCCAGCAGTTTAGGTAGCCTAGCGGGAGGGGTATACGAGCAGTACTTC. Translation gives CASSLGSLAGGVYEQYF.

V gene TRBV18 combines with J gene TRBJ1-6; TRBD1 is a possible D gene (6 bases). CDR1 is KGHSH and CDR2 is LQKENI in the germline V gene. Between the trimmed V and J ends, which lost 2 bases and 8 bases, there was a span of 13 bases. This CDR3 spans 15 amino acids. The CDR3 nucleotides are TGTGCCAGCTCACCATTTGGGGGCCTGGATTCACCCCTCCACTTT. It yields the protein CASSPFGGLDSPLHF.

This rearrangement joins TRBV28 to TRBJ1-5, with 9 bases matching TRBD1. V lost 5 bases and J lost 6; bases outside the gene matches: 11. Germline V gene sequence: CDR1 MDHEN, CDR2 SYDVKM. CDR3 length: 16 amino acids. The CDR3 region is CASSVTGTGYGQPQHF. In DNA, the CDR3 is TGTGCCAGCAGTGTCACCGGGACAGGGTACGGTCAGCCCCAGCATTTT.

V is TRBV28 and J is TRBJ2-3, with 13 bases that match TRBD2. After removal of 4 bases from V and 2 bases from J, the junction contained 12 bases not matched to a gene. CDR1 and CDR2 (germline): MDHEN, SYDVKM. The CDR3 covers 19 residues. The CDR3 DNA follows: TGTGCCAGCAGTTCGGGACTAGCGGGAATCTCCACTGACACAGATACGCAGTATTTT. Protein: CASSSGLAGISTDTDTQYF.

The chain uses TRBV6-1 and TRBJ2-4, with TRBD1 identical over 10 bases. The germline V gene has CDR1 MNHNS and CDR2 SASEGT. This CDR3 comprises 15 residues. J gave up 8 bases and V 0 bases, and 4 bases lay outside the gene matches. Here the CDR3 DNA reads TGTGCCAGCAGTGAAGCCGGGACAGGGGTGGACATTCAGTACTTC. This encodes CASSEAGTGVDIQYF.

This rearrangement joins TRBV3-1 (or the pseudogene TRBV3-2) to TRBJ1-1, with TRBD1 as a possible D gene (6 bases). The CDR3 is 15 amino acids. Germline assignment: CDR1 LGHDT and CDR2 YNNKEL (reference sequence). V was clipped by 4 bases and J by 5 bases, with 17 bases between them. This CDR3 reads CASSLGGPTGTEAFF. The DNA of the CDR3 is TGTGCCAGCAGCCTGGGGGGCCCAACGGGGACTGAAGCTTTCTTT.

The rearrangement links TRBV5-1 to TRBJ1-1; the match to TRBD1 covers 7 bases. The ends lost 4 bases at V and 4 bases at J; junction bases unmatched: 7. The CDR3 is 14 amino acids. The germline V gene encodes CDR1 SGHRS and CDR2 YFSETQ. The CDR3 DNA sequence: TGCGCCAGCAGCCTCCGACAGGGAGGCACTGAAGCTTTCTTT. This sequence encodes CASSLRQGGTEAFF.

This chain uses TRBV6-5 with TRBJ2-1; 9 bases line up with TRBD2. Losses at the gene ends were 7 bases for V and 6 bases for J; bases not matched to a gene: 7. In germline, CDR1 is MNHEY, CDR2 SVGAGI. The CDR3 is 14 amino acids. CDR3 DNA sequence: TGTGCCAGCAAAACGCGGGGGGGCGTCAATGAGCAGTTCTTC. It encodes CASKTRGGVNEQFF.

The rearrangement links TRBV7-2 to TRBJ1-1, with TRBD1 matching 10 bases. Germline V gives CDR1 SGHTA, CDR2 FQGNSA. The CDR3 covers 15 residues. With V trimmed by 5 bases and J by 5 bases, 8 bases remained unmatched. CDR3: CASSADRGQGTEAFF. The CDR3 nucleotides are TGTGCCAGCAGCGCAGACAGGGGGCAGGGTACTGAAGCTTTCTTT.